This TCR beta chain came from a study of ipilimumab plus nivolumab after autologous stem cell transplantation. The table came from immunoSEQ multiplex PCR; TCRdb's copy has only in-frame clones and leaves some out. Of 10,000 to 15,000 clones listed, about three quarters were seen once; the top ten hold about a sixth. Germline V CDR1 and CDR2: MDHEN, SYDVKM. The ends were cut back, 6 bases at V and 8 bases at J, with 5 bases in the middle. This CDR3 contains 11 residues. In this sample, this clone turned up once. Starting 14 to 28 days after autologous transplant, ipilimumab 1 mg/kg was given. Through week 26, nivolumab 3 mg/kg IV was given weeks 1, 4, 7, 10, then biweekly.

The sample consisted of PBMCs, taken in a trial of ipilimumab plus nivolumab as post-transplant consolidation. The sequence derives from a male donor with diffuse large B-cell lymphoma. The chain couples TRBV28 to TRBJ1-6; unclear D gene. The CDR3 DNA sequence: TGTGCCAGCAGGGATGATTCACCCCTCCACTTT. This sequence encodes CASRDDSPLHF.